This T cell receptor (beta chain) was retrieved from a study of blood T cells in healthy people across ages. The study's findings and limits: Donors of long life had a larger count of naive CD4+ cells and greater diversity than aged donors. TCR beta diversity per million T cells fell roughly linearly with age.

The CDR3 sequence is 12 residues long. Germline assignment: CDR1 MNHEY and CDR2 SVGAGI. With a J-beta primer mix and a sample-barcoded 5' primer, a second PCR ran 7 to 11 cycles. Using its own MiXCR run on the 5' RACE reads, TCRdb lists one record per CDR3 protein. In the table there are around 1,000,000 distinct CDR3 sequences, under 30% of which are singletons. Comment on this clonotype: Its antigen is not identified. At one of its ends the junction is not consistent with the germline gene, which may arise from a read error.

This sample was also put to use in a study of T cells of mothers and their children.

The chain joins TRBV6-5 to TRBJ2-7; no clear D. This receptor was taken from a girl aged 2 to 10 in good health. The sequencing input was blood. The CDR3 DNA reads TGTGCCGGCAGTTCCACTAATTACGAGCAGTACTTC. It encodes CAGSSTNYEQYF.